This T cell receptor (beta chain) was retrieved from a study of blood T cell repertoires in COVID-19. Looking at the study overall: There were acute and convalescent COVID-19 samples, and they came from the United States, Italy and Spain. T cells, B-cell-depleted T cells, or PBMCs supplied cDNA or gDNA.

This clone was counted a few times. CDR3 length equals 13 residues. Between the trimmed V and J ends, which lost 7 bases and 6 bases, there was a span of 13 bases. Looked up from germline, CDR1 is LNHDA and CDR2 is SQIVND (reference sequence). Using immunoSEQ multiplex PCR, the repertoire was profiled, and TCRdb retains in-frame clones only, with some absent. The top ten hold about 2.1% of the sample, which has about 440,000 clones, about 90% seen once. In terms of age and location, participants ranged from about 18 to 95 years and lived in about two dozen US areas. In assigning cohorts, the study relied on participant-reported clinical history.

The chain combines TRBV19 with TRBJ1-5; TRBD1 is a possible D gene (5 bases). This clonotype was obtained from a woman between 18 and 29 years old with acute COVID-19. The sample was PBMCs or T cells enriched from blood (not recorded which). CDR3 amino acids: CASISGSGQPQHF. CDR3 nucleotides: TGTGCCAGTATCTCAGGGTCGGGTCAGCCCCAGCATTTT.